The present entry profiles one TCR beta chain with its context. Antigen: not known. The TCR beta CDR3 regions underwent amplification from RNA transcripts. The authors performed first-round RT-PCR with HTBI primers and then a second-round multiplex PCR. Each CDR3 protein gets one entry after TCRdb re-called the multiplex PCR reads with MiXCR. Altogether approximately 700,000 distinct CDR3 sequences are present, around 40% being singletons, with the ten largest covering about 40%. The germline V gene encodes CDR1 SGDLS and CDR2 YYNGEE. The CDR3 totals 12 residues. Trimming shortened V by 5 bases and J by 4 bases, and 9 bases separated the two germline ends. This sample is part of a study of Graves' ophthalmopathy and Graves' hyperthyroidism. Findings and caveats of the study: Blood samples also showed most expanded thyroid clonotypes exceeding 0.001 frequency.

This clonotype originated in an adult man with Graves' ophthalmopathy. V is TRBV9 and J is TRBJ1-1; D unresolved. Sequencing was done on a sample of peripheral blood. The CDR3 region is CASSFKGTEAFF. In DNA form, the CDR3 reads TGTGCCAGCAGTTTTAAGGGCACTGAAGCTTTCTTT.